This T cell receptor beta chain originates from a study of follicular helper T cells after annual influenza vaccination (dated by TCRdb to 2016 to 2017). Context from the whole study: After each seasonal influenza vaccination, blood samples were collected on days 0, 7 and 28. To study recall of cTfh clones, some subjects were followed across successive annual vaccinations spanning the 2013-2014, 2014-2015 and 2015-2016 seasons. One week after vaccination, a second recruited cohort of 12 subjects (Table S1) displayed a similar ICOS+CD38+ cTfh response. Multi-year samples were available for six subjects, with four spanning two vaccination seasons and two spanning three seasons. The 2015 samples were processed right after collection, while the 2013-2014 samples were cryopreserved. The research as a whole found: With successive annual vaccinations, a recurrent oligoclonal ICOS+CD38+ cTfh response was recalled, and this response contained tetramer and AIM influenza-specific clonotypes. Because only about 9-21% of the analyzed cells gave productive TCRB sequences, there was no way to sample rare clonotypes. ICOS+CD38+ cTfh clonality correlated with the frequency of that population, and its change correlated with the change in circulating plasmablast frequency. Day 7 ICOS+CD38+ clones were most often found later in ICOS-CD38- cTfh, suggesting that subset may serve as a memory reservoir.

The sample's time point label, decoded: 2014-2015 season, 7 days after vaccination. Seasonal inactivated influenza vaccine (Fluvarix) was administered to adults, and sorted blood CD4 subsets were tracked by TCRB sequencing before and after vaccination. Subjects were considered eligible if community-dwelling and if influenza vaccine had not been received in the prior 6 months. Reasons for exclusion included contraindications to influenza vaccine, substance abuse, HIV/AIDS, active malignancy, immunomodulatory medication, and active illness such as respiratory infection. Per time point, between about 40 and 100 mL of blood was sampled. Circulating Tfh were defined as non-naive CD4+CXCR5+PD-1+ cells, and these cells were sorted into ICOS+CD38+ and ICOS-CD38- fractions. PBMC were isolated using Ficoll-Paque PLUS or SepMate separation. Before DNA extraction, cell subsets were sorted from PBMC on a BD FACS Aria.

The CDR3 measures 16 amino acids from cysteine to phenylalanine. Just the 48-base CDR3 DNA is kept, in frame starting at base 1. The CDR1 and CDR2 encoded by the germline V gene (reference sequence) are MNHNY and SVGAGI. The V end loses 4 bases and the J end loses 4 bases, and a stretch of 16 bases separates them. The library came from the immunoSEQ multiplex PCR assay. Adaptive Biotechnologies carried out TCRB amplification, library preparation, sequencing and preliminary bioinformatics at Survey level resolution. For TCRB sequencing, genomic DNA from sorted cTfh populations was amplified by multiplex PCR. Concerning the study's data processing: Clonality was computed in R as 1 minus normalized Shannon entropy; the Gini index was calculated with the R package ineq. Overlap score was defined as the summed counts of shared sequences divided by the total counts of all sequences in both compared samples. Shared-clonotype significance used Fisher's exact test assuming a theoretical repertoire of 10^7 TCRB sequences. TCRdb took over this immuneACCESS table, retaining in-frame rearrangements with V and J assigned. Such tables are incomplete; in checked studies, under half of the missing clones stem from an unresolved V gene, and the remainder is unexplained. That table furnishes V, J and clone size, whereas the DNA furnished D and trimming. Present in this sample are about 9,000 clones, roughly 80% of which were seen just once. In total, the top ten clones hold around 3.3% of the sample.

About this clone itself: It lacks a known antigen. One base away there is no much larger clone; base qualities are not given. Other DNA sequences of this sample code for an identical CDR3.

The origin of this receptor is an adult who received the influenza vaccine. This material consisted of CXCR5+ CD38- circulating T follicular helper cells from blood, taken 7 days after influenza vaccination. The sample's cell subset or site label is to be understood as: circulating Tfh, non-naive CD4+CXCR5+PD-1+ (ICOS+CD38+ or ICOS-CD38-). In this chain, TRBV6-6 is recombined with TRBJ2-2, and TRBD2 may be the D gene, going by 5 matching bases. The nucleotides read TGTGCCAGCAGTTGGGTCACGGGTCGGGGCACCGGGGAGCTGTTTTTT. Translation gives CASSWVTGRGTGELFF.